Below, one T cell receptor beta chain is given with its context. V was pared by 0 bases and J by 9 bases, with 15 bases between. Germline lookup yields CDR1 MGHRA and CDR2 YSYEKL. This CDR3 has 15 amino acids. The record originates from a study of blood T cell repertoires in COVID-19. For recovered donors of Cohort 3, there were two negative PCRs, clearance, or symptom resolution. TCRdb keeps only in-frame clones here, not all; method: immunoSEQ multiplex PCR. The data hold around 300,000 clones, with approximately 86% observed a single time. Sequencing was performed on PBMCs or T cells enriched from blood (not recorded which). The chain couples TRBV4-1 to TRBJ1-5, with D unresolved. The TCR was taken from a woman aged 25 to 45 who had recovered from COVID-19. The CDR3 nucleotides are TGCGCCAGCAGCCAAGATTTCACGGTTCCTGGGCCCCAGCATTTT. Translating it yields CASSQDFTVPGPQHF.